The clone carrying this T cell receptor (beta chain) has a count of ten or more. Healthy individuals of Caucasian origin from Russia, aged roughly 6 to 90, served as donors. In each sample, at least 6 million PBMCs were isolated. Trimming pared 0 bases from V and 9 bases from J, leaving 18 bases between. Germline assignment: CDR1 LGHNA and CDR2 YSLEER. CDR3 length: 16 residues. The data originate from a study of blood T cells in healthy people across ages. About the research overall: About one barcoded beta molecule per two T cells was captured by template switching.

A second PCR, run for about 7 to 12 cycles, used a sample-barcoded 5' primer plus a J-beta primer mix. TCRdb ran MiXCR on the 5' RACE reads and lists one entry per CDR3 protein. Altogether 850,000 to 1,000,000 distinct CDR3 sequences are present, just over 50% being singletons, with the ten largest covering 20% to 25%. Material: blood. This chain uses TRBV4-3 with TRBJ2-1; D is possibly TRBD2 (7 bases). This receptor was obtained from a woman aged 55-70 years in good health. The CDR3 nucleotides read TGCGCCAGCAGCCAAGAACCGGGGGGCGACGTGGGTGAGCAGTTCTTC. Amino acid sequence: CASSQEPGGDVGEQFF.